The present T cell receptor beta chain was sequenced within a study of OX40 agonist ivuxolimab in advanced cancers. Study-level background: In this cohort, patients received ivuxolimab, an agonistic anti-OX40 (CD134) antibody. Males comprised around 80% of the group, whose mean age was approximately 60 years (range 23 to 79).

This CDR3 spans 13 amino acids. Per germline, CDR1 MNHNY and CDR2 SVGAGI (reference sequence). The ends lost 6 bases at V and 11 bases at J; junction bases unmatched: 8. On this clone itself: Its matching antigen is unknown.

The repertoire was sequenced with immunoSEQ multiplex PCR; TCRdb's copy has only in-frame clones and lacks some. The data hold over 90,000 clones, with about nine tenths observed a single time. Study-wide results and limits: Average numbers of expanded clones were greater in CD8+ T cells than in CD4+.

V usage is TRBV6-6 and J usage is TRBJ1-1, with TRBD1 identical over 11 bases. This sequence originates from an adult with an advanced solid tumor such as melanoma, head and neck, liver or kidney cancer. Material: CD4+ or CD8+ T cells sorted from blood, obtained in a trial of the OX40 agonist ivuxolimab. The CDR3 DNA reads as TGTGCCAGCAGGGGACAGGGGGTTCAAGGGGCTTTCTTT. Translating gives CASRGQGVQGAFF.